The text below deals with one T cell receptor (beta chain). This clonotype came up many times. No cognate antigen has been identified for it. No base quality values were provided; no much bigger clone lies one nucleotide off. The germline V gene encodes CDR1 MDHEN and CDR2 SYDVKM. V loses 1 base, J loses 1 base, and the germline ends lie 7 bases apart. From the cysteine through the phenylalanine, the CDR3 covers 14 amino acids. Of all the DNA, just the CDR3 is kept, 42 bases in frame from base 1. This sample is part of a study of regulatory T cells in long-lasting Graves disease (dated by TCRdb to the early 2020s). Regarding the complete study: To count as having persistent Graves' disease, a patient had to have received antithyroid drug treatment for over 5 years with TSH receptor autoantibodies remaining persistently positive. Persistent Graves' disease patients were compared with newly diagnosed Graves' disease patients by peripheral blood TCR sequencing and RNA sequencing. The study took place in China and was registered as a clinical trial. A total of roughly 33 samples underwent TCR sequencing: around 13 from persistent and roughly 20 from newly diagnosed Graves' disease patients. Persistent Graves' disease patients in the clinical cohort had taken antithyroid drugs for around 10 years on average. The paper as a whole reports these results and caveats: TRBV28, TRBJ1-2 and TRBJ2-5 were preferentially used in persistent disease, while TRBV20-1 and TRBJ2-1 were favored in newly diagnosed disease. More public clonotypes were shared among persistent patients (more than 2,500) than among newly diagnosed patients (roughly 960). The small sample size was acknowledged by the authors as a limitation that may reduce accuracy. Sequencing and analysis were restricted to the TCR beta chain. Lower TCR Shannon entropy and fewer highly expanded clones were observed in persistent Graves' disease patients than in newly diagnosed patients, which suggested clonal expansion. Because the primary lesion, thyroid tissue, could not be accessed, the study looked at peripheral blood alone.

The library was obtained by multiplex PCR. Sequenced using an Illumina HiSeq 4000. To build TCR beta libraries, CDR3 regions were amplified by Arm-PCR using iRepertoire HTBI primers. Gel purification was performed on PCR products prior to sequencing. The original methods were these. Across samples, about 64 TRBV and 13 to 15 TRBJ segments were identified and used for gene usage analysis of CDR3 amino acid clonotypes. COPE and FqMerger were used to merge filtered high-quality paired reads into contigs. BLAST was used to align contigs to the IMGT TRBV, TRBD and TRBJ reference genes, and CDR3 was defined following IMGT. Clonotypes above 0.1% frequency were classified as highly expanded clones. Shannon entropy was used to measure repertoire diversity, and the Gini coefficient was used to measure V-J evenness. A clonotype found in more than one individual was treated as public. The raw public reads went through TCRdb reprocessing: fastp at Q25, MiXCR clone calling, in-frame beta chains kept. Identical CDR3 protein sequences are pooled into one entry, listed with their most common genes and DNA. The V and J calls and clone size are TCRdb's, not the authors'. Recorded for this sample are some 420,000 distinct CDR3 sequences; under 25% of them occurred a single time. Of the sample, roughly 14% is held by the ten largest clones.

The sample's time point, from its label and the paper: persistent/refractory GD, antithyroid drugs over 5 years with positive TRAb. For both TCR sequencing and RNA sequencing, RNA was extracted from PBMCs in TRIzol. Graves' disease was diagnosed according to American Thyroid Association guidelines. Patients for the study were recruited at an endocrinology department in Xi'an, China. From each patient, approximately 10 milliliters of peripheral blood was collected into an EDTA anticoagulant tube. Ficoll Paque Plus density gradient separation was used to isolate PBMCs, and no additional T cell sorting was done. An Agilent 2100 Bioanalyzer and agarose gel were used to check RNA quality, and a NanoDrop 2000 was used to measure RNA concentration.

The V and J genes are TRBV28 and TRBJ1-1, with no confident D gene call. The source material was peripheral blood mononuclear cells (PBMCs), sampled when the disease was refractory, from a patient treated with antithyroid drugs. The TCR sequence derives from a female donor with Graves disease. The CDR3 here reads CASSLSARNTEAFF. DNA sequence: TGTGCCAGCAGTTTATCCGCAAGGAACACTGAAGCTTTCTTT.